A single T cell receptor beta chain is shown here with its context. This entry belongs to a study of blood T cells in healthy people across ages. The V end was cut by 5 bases, the J end by 7 bases, with 18 bases between. This CDR3 comprises 15 residues. Germline V gene lookup returns CDR1 MGHRA and CDR2 YSYEKL. Combining a sample-barcoded 5' primer with a J-beta primer mix, a second PCR ran for about 7 to 11 cycles. In TCRdb, the 5' RACE reads were re-called with MiXCR into one record per CDR3 protein. The table includes roughly 1.4 million distinct CDR3 sequences, approximately 59% detected once. The chain is built from TRBV4-1 and TRBJ2-1; D is perhaps TRBD1 or TRBD2 (5 bases each). This TCR derives from a man aged 18 to 29 in good health. Sequencing input: blood. The CDR3 protein is CASSSGPTGTNEQFF. The DNA for the CDR3 is TGCGCCAGCAGCTCCGGGCCCACCGGGACGAATGAGCAGTTCTTC.